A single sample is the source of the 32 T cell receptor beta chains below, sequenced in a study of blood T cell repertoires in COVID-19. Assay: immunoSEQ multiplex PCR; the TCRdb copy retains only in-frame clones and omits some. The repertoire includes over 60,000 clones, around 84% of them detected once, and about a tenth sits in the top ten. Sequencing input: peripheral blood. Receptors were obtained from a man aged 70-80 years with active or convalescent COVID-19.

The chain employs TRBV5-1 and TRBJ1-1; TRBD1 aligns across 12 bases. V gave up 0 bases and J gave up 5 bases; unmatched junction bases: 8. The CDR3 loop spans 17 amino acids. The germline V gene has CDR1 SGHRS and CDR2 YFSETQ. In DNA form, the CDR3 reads TGCGCCAGCAGCTTGGCAACCGGGACAGGGGGCCGAACTGAAGCTTTCTTT. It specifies CASSLATGTGGRTEAFF.

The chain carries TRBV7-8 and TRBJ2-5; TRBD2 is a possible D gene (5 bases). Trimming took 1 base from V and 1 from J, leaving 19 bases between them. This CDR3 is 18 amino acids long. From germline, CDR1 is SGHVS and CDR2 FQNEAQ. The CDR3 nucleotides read TGTGCCAGCAGCTTAGTTCCGGATCCTCAGCGGAGCCAAGAGACCCAGTACTTC. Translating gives CASSLVPDPQRSQETQYF.

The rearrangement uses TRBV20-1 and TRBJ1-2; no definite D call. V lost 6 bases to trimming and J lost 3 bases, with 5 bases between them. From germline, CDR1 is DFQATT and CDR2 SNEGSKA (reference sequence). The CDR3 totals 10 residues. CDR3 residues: CSAADYGYTF. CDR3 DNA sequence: TGCAGTGCGGCGGACTATGGCTACACCTTC.

The CDR3 DNA reads as TGTGCCAGAAGCTTGAGAAAGCGGGAGGATTACGAGCAGTACTTC. Translating gives CARSLRKREDYEQYF. V is TRBV5-3 and J is TRBJ2-7; 9 positions match TRBD2. TRBV5-3 has ORF status, its function being uncertain. The trim removed 1 base at V and 4 bases at J, leaving 6 bases unmatched. The CDR3 has 15 residues.

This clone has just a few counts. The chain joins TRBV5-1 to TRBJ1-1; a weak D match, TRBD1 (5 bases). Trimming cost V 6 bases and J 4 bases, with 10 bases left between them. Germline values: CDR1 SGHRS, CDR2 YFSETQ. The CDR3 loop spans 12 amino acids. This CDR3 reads CASKDGGTEAFF. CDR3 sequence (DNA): TGCGCCAGCAAAGACGGGGGCACTGAAGCTTTCTTT. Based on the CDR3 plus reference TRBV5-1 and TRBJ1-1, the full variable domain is KAGVTQTPRYLIKTRGQQVTLSCSPISGHRSVSWYQQTPGQGLQFLFEYFSETQRNKGNFPGRFSGRQFSNSRSEMNVSTLELGDSALYLCASKDGGTEAFFGQGTRLTVV.

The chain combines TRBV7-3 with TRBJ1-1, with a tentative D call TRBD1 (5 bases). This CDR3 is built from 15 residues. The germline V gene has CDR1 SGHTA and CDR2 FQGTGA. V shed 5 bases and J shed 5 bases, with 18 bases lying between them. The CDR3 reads CASSLDRDFSTEAFF. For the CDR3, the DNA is TGTGCCAGCAGCCTAGACCGGGACTTTAGTACTGAAGCTTTCTTT. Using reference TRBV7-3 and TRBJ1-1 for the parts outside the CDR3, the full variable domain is GAGVSQTPSNKVTEKGKYVELRCDPISGHTALYWYRQSLGQGPEFLIYFQGTGAADDSGLPNDRFFAVRPEGSVSTLKIQRTERGDSAVYLCASSLDRDFSTEAFFGQGTRLTVV.

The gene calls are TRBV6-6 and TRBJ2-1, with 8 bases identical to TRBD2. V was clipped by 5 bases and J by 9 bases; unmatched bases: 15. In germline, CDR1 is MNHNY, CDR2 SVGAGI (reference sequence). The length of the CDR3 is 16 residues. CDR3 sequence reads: CASSHGGTRTSSEQFF. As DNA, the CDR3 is TGTGCCAGCAGTCATGGTGGGACTAGGACTTCGTCTGAGCAGTTCTTC.

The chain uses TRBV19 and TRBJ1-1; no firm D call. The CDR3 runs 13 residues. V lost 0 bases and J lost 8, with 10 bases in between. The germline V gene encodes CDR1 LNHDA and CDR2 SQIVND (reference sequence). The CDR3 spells CASSIERTREAFF. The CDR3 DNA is TGTGCCAGTAGTATAGAACGAACACGCGAAGCTTTCTTT.

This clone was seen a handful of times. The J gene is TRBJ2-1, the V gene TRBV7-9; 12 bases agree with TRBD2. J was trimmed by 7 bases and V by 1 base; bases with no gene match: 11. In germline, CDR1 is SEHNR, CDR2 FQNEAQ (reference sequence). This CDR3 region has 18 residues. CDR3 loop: CASSLVGASGRARNEQFF. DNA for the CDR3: TGTGCCAGCAGCTTAGTGGGGGCTAGCGGGAGGGCCAGGAATGAGCAGTTCTTC.

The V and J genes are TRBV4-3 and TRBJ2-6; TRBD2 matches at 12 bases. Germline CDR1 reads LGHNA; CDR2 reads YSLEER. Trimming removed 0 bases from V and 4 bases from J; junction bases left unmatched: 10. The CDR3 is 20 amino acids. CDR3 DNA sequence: TGCGCCAGCAGCCAAGAGGCTCTAGCGGGAGGGGCGAACGGGGCCAACGTCCTGACTTTC. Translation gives CASSQEALAGGANGANVLTF.

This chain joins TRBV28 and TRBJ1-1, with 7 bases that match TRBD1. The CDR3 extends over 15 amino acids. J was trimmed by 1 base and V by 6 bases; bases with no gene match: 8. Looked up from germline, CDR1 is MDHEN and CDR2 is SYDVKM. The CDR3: CASRVYRGTNTEAFF. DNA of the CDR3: TGTGCCAGCAGGGTTTACAGGGGAACGAACACTGAAGCTTTCTTT.

CDR3 residues: CASSLVASGLNEQFF. The CDR3 nucleotides read TGCGCCAGCAGCTTGGTAGCTAGCGGCCTAAATGAGCAGTTCTTC. This chain uses TRBV5-1 with TRBJ2-1; 7 nucleotides match TRBD2. Trimming at V came to 0 bases and at J to 7 bases, leaving 7 bases not matched to a gene. The CDR3 is made up of 15 amino acids. Germline V gives CDR1 SGHRS, CDR2 YFSETQ.

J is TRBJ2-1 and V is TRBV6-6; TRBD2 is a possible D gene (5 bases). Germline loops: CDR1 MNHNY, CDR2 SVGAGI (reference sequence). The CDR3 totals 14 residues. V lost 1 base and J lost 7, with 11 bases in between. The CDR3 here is CASSYLRLPNEQFF. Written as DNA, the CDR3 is TGTGCCAGCAGTTACTTAAGACTACCTAATGAGCAGTTCTTC.

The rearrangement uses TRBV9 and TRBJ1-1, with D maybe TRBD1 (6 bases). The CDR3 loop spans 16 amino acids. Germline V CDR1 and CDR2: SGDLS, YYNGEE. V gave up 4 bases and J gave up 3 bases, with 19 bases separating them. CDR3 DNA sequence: TGTGCCAGCAGCTCCCGAAAGGGGGGGTCCGACACTGAAGCTTTCTTT. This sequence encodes CASSSRKGGSDTEAFF.

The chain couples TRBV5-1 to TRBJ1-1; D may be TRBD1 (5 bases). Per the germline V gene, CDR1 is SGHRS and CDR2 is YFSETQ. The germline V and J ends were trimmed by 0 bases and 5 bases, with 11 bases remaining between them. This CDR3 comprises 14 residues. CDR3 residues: CASSLAGGVTEAFF. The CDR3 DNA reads TGCGCCAGCAGCTTGGCCGGGGGGGTTACTGAAGCTTTCTTT.

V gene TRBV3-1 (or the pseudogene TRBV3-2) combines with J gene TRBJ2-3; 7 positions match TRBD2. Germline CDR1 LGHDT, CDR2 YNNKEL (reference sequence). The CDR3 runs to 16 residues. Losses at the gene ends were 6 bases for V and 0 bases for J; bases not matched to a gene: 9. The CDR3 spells CASSRNSGVSTDTQYF. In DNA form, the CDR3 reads TGTGCCAGCAGTCGAAACAGCGGGGTTAGCACAGATACGCAGTATTTT.

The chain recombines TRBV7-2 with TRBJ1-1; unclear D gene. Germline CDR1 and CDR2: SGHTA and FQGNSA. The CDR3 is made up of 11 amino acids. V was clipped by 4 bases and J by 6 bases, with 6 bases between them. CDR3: CASSSSAEAFF. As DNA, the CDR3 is TGTGCCAGCAGCTCCTCGGCTGAAGCTTTCTTT.

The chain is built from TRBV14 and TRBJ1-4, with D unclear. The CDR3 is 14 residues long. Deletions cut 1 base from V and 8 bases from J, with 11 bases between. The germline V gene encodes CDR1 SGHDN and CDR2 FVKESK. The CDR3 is CASSQGWAAEKLFF. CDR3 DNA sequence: TGTGCCAGCAGCCAAGGTTGGGCCGCGGAAAAACTGTTTTTT.

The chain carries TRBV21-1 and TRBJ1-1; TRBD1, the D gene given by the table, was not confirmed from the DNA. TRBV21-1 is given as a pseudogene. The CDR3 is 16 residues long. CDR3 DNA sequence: TGTGCCAGCAGCAAAGGGATAGCAGGGTTGAACACTGAAGCTTTCTTT. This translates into CASSKGIAGLNTEAFF.

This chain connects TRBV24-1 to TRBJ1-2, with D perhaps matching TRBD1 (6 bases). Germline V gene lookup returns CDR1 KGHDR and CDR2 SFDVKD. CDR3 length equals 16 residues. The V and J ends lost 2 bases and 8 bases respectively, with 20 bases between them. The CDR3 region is CATSDSGWDTSEGYTF. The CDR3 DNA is TGTGCCACCAGTGATTCTGGCTGGGACACAAGCGAGGGCTACACCTTC.

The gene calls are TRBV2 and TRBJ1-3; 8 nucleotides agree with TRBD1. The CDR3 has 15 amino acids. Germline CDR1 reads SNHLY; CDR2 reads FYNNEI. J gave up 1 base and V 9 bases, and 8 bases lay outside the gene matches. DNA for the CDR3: TGTGCCAGTGGGACAGGCCCTACTTCTGGAAACACCATATATTTT. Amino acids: CASGTGPTSGNTIYF.

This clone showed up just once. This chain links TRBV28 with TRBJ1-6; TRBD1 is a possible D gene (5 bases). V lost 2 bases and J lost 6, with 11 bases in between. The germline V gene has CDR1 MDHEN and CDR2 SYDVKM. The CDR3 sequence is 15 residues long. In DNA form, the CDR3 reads TGTGCCAGCAGTTTAGCGGGACCCCTTAATTCACCCCTCCACTTT. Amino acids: CASSLAGPLNSPLHF.

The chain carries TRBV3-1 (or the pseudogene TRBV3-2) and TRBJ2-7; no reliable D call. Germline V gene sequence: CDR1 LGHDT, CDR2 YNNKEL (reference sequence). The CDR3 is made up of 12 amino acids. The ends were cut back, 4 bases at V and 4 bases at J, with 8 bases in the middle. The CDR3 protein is CASSRQRYEQYF. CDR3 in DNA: TGTGCCAGCAGCCGACAACGATACGAGCAGTACTTC.

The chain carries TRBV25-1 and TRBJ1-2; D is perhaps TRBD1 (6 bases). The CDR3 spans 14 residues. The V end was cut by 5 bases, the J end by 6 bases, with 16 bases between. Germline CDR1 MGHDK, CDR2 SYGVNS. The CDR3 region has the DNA TGTGCCAGCAGTTCTTCAGGGGTGTTACATGGCTACACCTTC. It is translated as CASSSSGVLHGYTF.

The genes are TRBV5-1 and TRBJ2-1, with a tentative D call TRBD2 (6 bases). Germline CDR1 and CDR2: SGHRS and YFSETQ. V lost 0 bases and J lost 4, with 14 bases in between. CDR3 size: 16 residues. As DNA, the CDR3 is TGCGCCAGCAGCTTGGAGGGTAGCGGAGTTTACAATGAGCAGTTCTTC. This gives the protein CASSLEGSGVYNEQFF.

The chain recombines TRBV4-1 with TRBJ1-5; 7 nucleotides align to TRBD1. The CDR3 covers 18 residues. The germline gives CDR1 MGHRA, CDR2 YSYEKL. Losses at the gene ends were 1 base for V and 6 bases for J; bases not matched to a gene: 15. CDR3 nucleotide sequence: TGCGCCAGCAGCCAAGTTGTACAGGGGACTTGGCGTGGTCAGCCCCAGCATTTT. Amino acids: CASSQVVQGTWRGQPQHF.

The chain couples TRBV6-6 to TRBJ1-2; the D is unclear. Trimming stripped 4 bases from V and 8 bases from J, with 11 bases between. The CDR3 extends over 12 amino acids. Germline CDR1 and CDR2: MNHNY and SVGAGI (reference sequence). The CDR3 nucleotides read TGTGCCAGCAGTTCCTCGGAGGGCGGCTACACCTTC. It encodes CASSSSEGGYTF.

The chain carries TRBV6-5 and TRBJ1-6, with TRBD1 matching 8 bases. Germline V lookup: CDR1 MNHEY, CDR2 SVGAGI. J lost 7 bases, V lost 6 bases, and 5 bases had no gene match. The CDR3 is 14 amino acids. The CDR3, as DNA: TGTGCCAGCAGGACCACAGGGGGAAATTCACCCCTCCACTTT. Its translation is CASRTTGGNSPLHF.

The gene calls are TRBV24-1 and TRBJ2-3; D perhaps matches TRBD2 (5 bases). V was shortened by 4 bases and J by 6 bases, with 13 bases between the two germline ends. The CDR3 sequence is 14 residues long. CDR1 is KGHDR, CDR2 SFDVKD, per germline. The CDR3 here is CATSDPKSGDTQYF. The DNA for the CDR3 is TGTGCCACCAGTGACCCTAAGTCGGGGGATACGCAGTATTTT.

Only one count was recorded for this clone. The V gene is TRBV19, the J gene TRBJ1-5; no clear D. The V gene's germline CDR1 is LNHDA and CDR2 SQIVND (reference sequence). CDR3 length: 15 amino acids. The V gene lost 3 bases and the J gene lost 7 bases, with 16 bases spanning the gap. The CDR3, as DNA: TGTGCCAGTAGTATTCTAGCCGGCCCTGAACAGCCCCAGCATTTT. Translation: CASSILAGPEQPQHF. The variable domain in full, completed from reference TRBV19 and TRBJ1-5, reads DGGITQSPKYLFRKEGQNVTLSCEQNLNHDAMYWYRQDPGQGLRLIYYSQIVNDFQKGDIAEGYSVSREKKESFPLTVTSAQKNPTAFYLCASSILAGPEQPQHFGDGTRLSIL.

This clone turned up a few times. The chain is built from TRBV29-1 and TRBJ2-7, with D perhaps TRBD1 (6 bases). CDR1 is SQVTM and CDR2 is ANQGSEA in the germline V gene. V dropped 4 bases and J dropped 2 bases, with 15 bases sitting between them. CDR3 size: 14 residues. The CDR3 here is CSVVWLQGTYEQYF. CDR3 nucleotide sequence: TGCAGCGTTGTATGGCTCCAGGGGACCTACGAGCAGTACTTC.

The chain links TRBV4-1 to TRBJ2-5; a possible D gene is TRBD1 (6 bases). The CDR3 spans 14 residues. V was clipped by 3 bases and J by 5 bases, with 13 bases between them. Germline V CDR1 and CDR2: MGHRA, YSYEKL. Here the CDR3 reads CASSHTGYLETQYF. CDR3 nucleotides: TGCGCCAGCAGCCATACAGGGTATCTGGAGACCCAGTACTTC.